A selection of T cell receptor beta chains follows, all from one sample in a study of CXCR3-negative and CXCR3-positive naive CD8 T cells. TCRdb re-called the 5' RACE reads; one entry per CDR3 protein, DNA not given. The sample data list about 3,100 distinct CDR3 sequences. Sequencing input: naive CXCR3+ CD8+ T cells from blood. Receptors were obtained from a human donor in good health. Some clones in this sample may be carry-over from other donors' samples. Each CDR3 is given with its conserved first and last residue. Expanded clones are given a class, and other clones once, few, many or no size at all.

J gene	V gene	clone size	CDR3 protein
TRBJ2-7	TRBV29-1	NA	CSVEDRDLYEQYF
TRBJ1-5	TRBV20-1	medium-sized	CSAHPRPQGWDNQPQHF
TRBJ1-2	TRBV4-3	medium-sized	CASSQEEGSYGYTF
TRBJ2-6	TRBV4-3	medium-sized	CASSQDSPPSGANVLTF
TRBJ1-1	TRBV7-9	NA	CASSLGYGEANTEAFF
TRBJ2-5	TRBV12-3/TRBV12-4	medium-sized	CASTVGGEETQYF
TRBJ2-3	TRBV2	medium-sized	CASTSGGTDTQYF
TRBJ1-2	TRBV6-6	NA	CASSYQGGDGYTF
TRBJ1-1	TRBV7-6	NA	CASSSQGAMNTEAFF
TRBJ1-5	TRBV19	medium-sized	CASTSFGQPQHF
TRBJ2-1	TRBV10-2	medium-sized	CASSEPGRLAGAYNEQFF
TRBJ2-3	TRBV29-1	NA	CSGTGTDTQYF
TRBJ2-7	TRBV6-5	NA	CASSYSLGASYEQYF
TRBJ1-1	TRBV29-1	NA	CSVETGLNTEAFF
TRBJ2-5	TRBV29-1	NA	CSVEQGRTQYF
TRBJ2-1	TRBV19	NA	CASSIGAGGVNEQFF
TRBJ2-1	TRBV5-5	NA	CASSLVQGYNEQFF
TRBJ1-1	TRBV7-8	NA	CASSPSWGDLMNTEAFF
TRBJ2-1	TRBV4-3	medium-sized	CASSQAGGSYNEQFF
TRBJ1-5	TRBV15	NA	CATSRVGDNQPQHF
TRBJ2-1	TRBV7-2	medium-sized	CASSLTLAGAYNEQFF
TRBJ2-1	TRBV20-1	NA	CSARNSMDYNEQFF
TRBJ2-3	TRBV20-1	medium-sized	CSARAGLADSTDTQYF
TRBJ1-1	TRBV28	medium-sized	CASSPNRDTEAFF
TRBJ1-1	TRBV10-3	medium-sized	CAIMEANTEAFF
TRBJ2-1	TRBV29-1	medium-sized	CSGADTFTYNEQFF
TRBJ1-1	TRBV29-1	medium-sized	CSVLRTGNEAFF
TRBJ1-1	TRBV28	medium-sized	CASSLAGSAEAFF
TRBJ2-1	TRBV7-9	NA	CASSLGNDEQFF
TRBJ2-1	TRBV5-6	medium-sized	CASSYDWDSREQFF
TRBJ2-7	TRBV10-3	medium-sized	CAIGQAYEQYF
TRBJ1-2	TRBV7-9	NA	CASSEGQGMKGYGYTF
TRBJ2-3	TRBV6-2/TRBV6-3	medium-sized	CASTTGLTTDTQYF
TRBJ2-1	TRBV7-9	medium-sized	CASSVGGVSEQFF
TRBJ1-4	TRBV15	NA	CATSSLGGINEKLFF
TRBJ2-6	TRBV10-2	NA	CASSEFSGANVLTF
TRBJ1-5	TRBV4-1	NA	CASSQDGGYHQPQHF
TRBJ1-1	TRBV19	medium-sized	CASSIGITEAFF
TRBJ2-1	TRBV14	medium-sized	CASSQPTKGRDNEQFF
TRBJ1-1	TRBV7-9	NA	CASSTRGSEAFF
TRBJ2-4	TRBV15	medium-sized	CATSFHSGGKKNIQYF
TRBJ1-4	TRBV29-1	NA	CSVGELREKLFF
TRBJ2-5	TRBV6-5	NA	CASSELPGTPQETQYF
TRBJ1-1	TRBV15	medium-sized	CATSRENGGTEAFF
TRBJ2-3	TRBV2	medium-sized	CASSDGTGLDTQYF
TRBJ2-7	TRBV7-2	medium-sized	CASSLAGQGAYEQYF
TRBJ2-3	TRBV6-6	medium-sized	CASSPGLATRADTQYF
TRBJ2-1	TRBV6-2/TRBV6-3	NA	CASSYSIMGSDEQFF